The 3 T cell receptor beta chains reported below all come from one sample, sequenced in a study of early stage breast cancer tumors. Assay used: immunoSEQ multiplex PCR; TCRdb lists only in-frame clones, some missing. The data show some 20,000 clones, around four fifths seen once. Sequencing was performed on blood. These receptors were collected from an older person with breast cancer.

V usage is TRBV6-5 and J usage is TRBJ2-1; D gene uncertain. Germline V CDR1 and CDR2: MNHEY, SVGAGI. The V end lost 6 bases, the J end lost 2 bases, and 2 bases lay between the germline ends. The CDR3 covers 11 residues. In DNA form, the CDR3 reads TGTGCCAGCAGCACCTACAATGAGCAGTTCTTC. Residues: CASSTYNEQFF.

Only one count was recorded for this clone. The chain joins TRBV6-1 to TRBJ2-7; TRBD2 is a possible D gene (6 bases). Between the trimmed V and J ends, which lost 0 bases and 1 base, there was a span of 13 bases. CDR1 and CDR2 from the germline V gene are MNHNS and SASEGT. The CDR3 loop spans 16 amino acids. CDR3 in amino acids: CASSEAGGSGSYEQYF. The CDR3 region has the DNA TGTGCCAGCAGTGAAGCGGGGGGATCTGGATCCTACGAGCAGTACTTC.

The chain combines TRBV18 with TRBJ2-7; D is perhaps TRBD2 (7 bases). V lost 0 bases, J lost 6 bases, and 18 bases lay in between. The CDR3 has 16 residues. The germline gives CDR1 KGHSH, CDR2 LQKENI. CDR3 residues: CASSPPGGGYLGEQYF. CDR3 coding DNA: TGTGCCAGCTCACCACCGGGGGGGGGCTATCTGGGCGAGCAGTACTTC. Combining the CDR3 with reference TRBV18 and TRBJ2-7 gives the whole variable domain NAGVMQNPRHLVRRRGQEARLRCSPMKGHSHVYWYRQLPEEGLKFMVYLQKENIIDESGMPKERFSAEFPKEGPSILRIQQVVRGDSAAYFCASSPPGGGYLGEQYFGPGTRLTVT.